The clone carrying this T cell receptor (beta chain) was recorded a few times. Antigen unknown. An end of the junction differs from the germline gene, which may be a read error. This entry comes from a study of human T cells and chemical hapten exposure. In the study overall: During the approximately 24-week study period, patients had diphenylcyclopropenone applied to the scalp every week. Upper-back patch tests with 0.01% DPC were read at 6 days. Study-wide findings and caveats: Each of the donors had alopecia, so their immune responses may not resemble those of healthy people.

Stated time point: pre-sensitization, week 0. Treatment here: therapeutic diphenylcyclopropenone sensitization with weekly scalp DPC. Suited to DPC and affected by alopecia, the donors ranged from 18 to 70 years old. Germline V gives CDR1 SNHLY, CDR2 FYNNEI. The CDR3 is 14 residues long. MiXCR was run by TCRdb on the RACE reads, yielding one entry per CDR3 protein. The table lists 280,000 or so distinct CDR3 sequences, approximately 7.5% of them singletons. The rearrangement uses TRBV2 and TRBJ2-3, with 8 nucleotides matching TRBD1. Specimen: whole blood, collected in connection with sensitization to the hapten diphenylcyclopropenone (DPC). This TCR came from a man younger than 35 with alopecia areata. Some clones in this sample may be carry-over from other donors' samples. The CDR3: CASTEGQGTDTQYF. The CDR3 bases are TGTGCCAGCACTGAAGGACAGGGAACAGATACGCAGTATTTT.